The 8 T cell receptor beta chains below all came from one sample that was sequenced in a study of control samples from healthy donors and cancer patients. Clones were read by immunoSEQ multiplex PCR, and TCRdb kept only the in-frame ones, dropping some. The data hold about 89,000 clones, with roughly 84% observed a single time. Sequenced: blood. The origin of the receptors is a woman aged 35 to 49 in good health.

The rearrangement links TRBV5-5 to TRBJ1-2, with 9 bases aligning to TRBD1. The CDR3 is 14 amino acids. In germline, CDR1 is SGHKS, CDR2 YYEKEE (reference sequence). V lost 1 base to trimming and J lost 5 bases; unmatched junction nucleotides: 3. DNA for the CDR3: TGTGCCAGCAGCTTGTTAGGACAGGGGTATGGCTACACCTTC. Protein: CASSLLGQGYGYTF.

The gene calls are TRBV7-8 and TRBJ1-3; D not resolved. CDR3 length equals 14 residues. Trimming shortened V by 6 bases and J by 3 bases, and 12 bases separated the two germline ends. Germline assignment: CDR1 SGHVS and CDR2 FQNEAQ. This CDR3 reads CASSRPGLGNTIYF. CDR3 in DNA: TGTGCCAGCAGTAGACCGGGCCTTGGAAACACCATATATTTT.

This chain links TRBV6-1 with TRBJ2-1; the D is unclear. Germline V gives CDR1 MNHNS, CDR2 SASEGT. V was shortened by 0 bases and J by 5 bases, with 8 bases between the two germline ends. The CDR3 spans 14 residues. CDR3 protein: CASSEAPRDNEQFF. CDR3 DNA: TGTGCCAGCAGTGAAGCCCCGAGAGACAATGAGCAGTTCTTC.

The chain has TRBV19 and TRBJ1-6; D ambiguous. Trimming took off 3 bases at V and 5 bases at J, with 8 bases between the two ends. Germline CDR1 reads LNHDA; CDR2 reads SQIVND (reference sequence). This CDR3 is 14 amino acids long. CDR3 residues: CASSIWADNSPLHF. For the CDR3, the DNA is TGTGCCAGTAGTATTTGGGCGGATAATTCACCCCTCCACTTT.

This clone was seen a single time. The chain has TRBV12-2 and TRBJ2-3; the table's TRBD2 call for D was not verified on the DNA. TRBV12-2 is listed as a pseudogene. The CDR3 length is 19 residues. In DNA, the CDR3 is TGTGCAAGTCGCTTAGAACGTAATGCGCGGGGGGACCCGGTAAATACGCAGTATTTT. This codes for CASRLERNARGDPVNTQYF.

The V call is TRBV6-2 or TRBV6-3, the J call TRBJ2-6, with 7 bases fitting TRBD1. Germline V lookup: CDR1 MNHEY, CDR2 SVGEGT. J was trimmed by 4 bases and V by 4 bases; bases with no gene match: 4. This CDR3 is 15 amino acids long. The chain's CDR3 is CASSLQGSGANVLTF. The CDR3 DNA sequence: TGTGCCAGCAGTTTACAGGGGTCAGGGGCCAACGTCCTGACTTTC.

The chain combines TRBV7-8 with TRBJ1-2; perhaps TRBD1 as D (6 bases). Trimming took 0 bases from V and 4 from J, leaving 12 bases between them. The germline V gene has CDR1 SGHVS and CDR2 FQNEAQ. The CDR3 sequence is 15 residues long. This chain's CDR3 is CASSLALGAGYGYTF. In nucleotides, the CDR3 is TGTGCCAGCAGCTTAGCGTTGGGGGCAGGCTATGGCTACACCTTC.

The chain carries TRBV13 and TRBJ2-3, with 8 bases aligning to TRBD2. The CDR3 length is 15 residues. V was clipped by 7 bases and J by 3 bases; unmatched bases: 9. CDR1 is PRHDT and CDR2 is FYEKMQ in the germline V gene (reference sequence). The CDR3 DNA follows: TGTGCCAGCAAACGAGCGGGGGATGGGACAGATACGCAGTATTTT. Translation: CASKRAGDGTDTQYF.